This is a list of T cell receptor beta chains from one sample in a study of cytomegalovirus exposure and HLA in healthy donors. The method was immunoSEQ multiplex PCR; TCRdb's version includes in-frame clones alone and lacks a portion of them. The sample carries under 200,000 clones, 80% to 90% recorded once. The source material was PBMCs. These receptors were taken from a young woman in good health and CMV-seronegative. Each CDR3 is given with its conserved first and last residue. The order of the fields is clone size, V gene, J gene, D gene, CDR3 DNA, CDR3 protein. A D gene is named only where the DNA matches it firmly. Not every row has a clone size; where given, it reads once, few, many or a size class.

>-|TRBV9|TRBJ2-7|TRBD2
TGTGCCAGCAGCGTAGACTGGAACGGGGGGGGCCAGTACGAGCAGTACTTC
CASSVDWNGGGQYEQYF
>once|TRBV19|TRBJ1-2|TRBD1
TGTGCCAGTAGTTCCGGGACAGGGGGTAACTATGGCTACACCTTC
CASSSGTGGNYGYTF
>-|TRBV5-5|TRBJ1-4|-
TGTGCCAGCAGCCCCACCTCGGAGGGGAGCGGTGAAAAACTGTTTTTT
CASSPTSEGSGEKLFF
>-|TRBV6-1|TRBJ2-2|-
TGTGCCAGCTCAGGCTGGAGCGGGGAGCTGTTTTTT
CASSGWSGELFF
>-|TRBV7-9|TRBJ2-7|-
TGTGCCAGCAGCTTAGTGGGACATACCTACGAGCAGTACTTC
CASSLVGHTYEQYF
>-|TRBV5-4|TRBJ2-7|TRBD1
TGTGCCAGCAGCGAGGACAGGGTCGACGAGCAGTACTTC
CASSEDRVDEQYF
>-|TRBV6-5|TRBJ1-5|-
TGTGCCAGCAGTTACTGGGGGAGCAATCAGCCCCAGCATTTT
CASSYWGSNQPQHF
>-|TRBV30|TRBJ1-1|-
TGTGCCTGGGGGGGAAACACTGAAGCTTTCTTT
CAWGGNTEAFF
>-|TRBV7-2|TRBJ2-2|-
TGTGCCAGCAGCTTAGCTGTAAAGGGTGGCGGGGAGCTGTTTTTT
CASSLAVKGGGELFF
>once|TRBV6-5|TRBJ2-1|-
TGTGCCAGCAGTGGGGACTCGTCAAGTTCGGATGAGCAGTTCTTC
CASSGDSSSSDEQFF
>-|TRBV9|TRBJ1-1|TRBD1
TGTGCCAGCAGCGTAGAGGGACAGGGGTATAACACTGAAGCTTTCTTT
CASSVEGQGYNTEAFF
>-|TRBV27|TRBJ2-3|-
TGTGCCAGCATGTACAGTTACTCCCCCACAGATACGCAGTATTTT
CASMYSYSPTDTQYF
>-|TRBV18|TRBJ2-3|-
TGTGCCAGCTCACCGACTGCAGATACGCAGTATTTT
CASSPTADTQYF
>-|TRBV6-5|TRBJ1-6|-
TGTGCCAGCAGACGAACAGGGCACAATTCACCCCTCCACTTT
CASRRTGHNSPLHF
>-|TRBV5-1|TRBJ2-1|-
TGCGCCAGCAGCTTGGAGTCCGAGCAGTTCTTC
CASSLESEQFF
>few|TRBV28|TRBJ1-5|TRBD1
TGTGCCAGCAGTACCGGGACAGGGATGAGCAATCAGCCCCAGCATTTT
CASSTGTGMSNQPQHF
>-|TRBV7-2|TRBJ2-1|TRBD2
TGTGCCAGCAGCCCAGGGGCTCTCGCGGGGGGAACCTACAATGAGCAGTTCTTC
CASSPGALAGGTYNEQFF
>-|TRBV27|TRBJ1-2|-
TGTGCCAGCAGTCAAACCGGTGGGGATGGCTACACCTTC
CASSQTGGDGYTF
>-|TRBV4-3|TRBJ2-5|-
TGCGCCAGCAGCCAACTACTCAGGGAGCAAGAGACCCAGTACTTC
CASSQLLREQETQYF
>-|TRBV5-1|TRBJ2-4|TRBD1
TGCGCCAGCAGCTTGGCGGGACAGAGTAACATTCAGTACTTC
CASSLAGQSNIQYF
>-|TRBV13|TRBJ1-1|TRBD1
TGTGCCAGCAGCTCAACAGGGGGCACTGAAGCTTTCTTT
CASSSTGGTEAFF
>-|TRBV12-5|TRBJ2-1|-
TGTGCTAGTGGTTTGGTCAGCGCCTACAATGAGCAGTTCTTC
CASGLVSAYNEQFF
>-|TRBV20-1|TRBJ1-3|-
TGCAGTGTTAGCTCTGGAAACACCATATATTTT
CSVSSGNTIYF
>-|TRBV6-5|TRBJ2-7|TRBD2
TGTGCCAGCAGTTACGACCCGACTAGCCTCGTCCACGAGCAGTACTTC
CASSYDPTSLVHEQYF
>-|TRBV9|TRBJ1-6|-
TGTGCCAGCAGCGCGGAGGGGGGTGGTTCACCCCTCCACTTT
CASSAEGGGSPLHF
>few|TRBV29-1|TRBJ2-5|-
TGCAGCGTTGAGATGCGCAGAGCGGAGACCCAGTACTTC
CSVEMRRAETQYF
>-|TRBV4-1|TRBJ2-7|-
TGCGCCAGCAGCCAAGGGTCGACAGGCTACGAGCAGTACTTC
CASSQGSTGYEQYF